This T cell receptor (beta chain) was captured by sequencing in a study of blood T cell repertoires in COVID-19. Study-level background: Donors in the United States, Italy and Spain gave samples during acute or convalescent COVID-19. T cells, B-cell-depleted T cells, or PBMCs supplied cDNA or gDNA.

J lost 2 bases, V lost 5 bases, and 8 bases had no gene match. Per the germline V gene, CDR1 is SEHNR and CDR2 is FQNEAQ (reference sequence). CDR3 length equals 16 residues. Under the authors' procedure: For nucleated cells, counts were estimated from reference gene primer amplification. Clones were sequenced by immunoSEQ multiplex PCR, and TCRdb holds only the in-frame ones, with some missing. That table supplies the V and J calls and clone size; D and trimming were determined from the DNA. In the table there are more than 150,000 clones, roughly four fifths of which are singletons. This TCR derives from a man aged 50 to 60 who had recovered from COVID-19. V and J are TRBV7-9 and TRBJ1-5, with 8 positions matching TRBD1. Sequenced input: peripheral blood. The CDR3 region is CASSGKQGVRNQPQHF. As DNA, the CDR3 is TGTGCCAGCAGCGGAAAACAGGGGGTCCGCAATCAGCCCCAGCATTTT.